These 3 T cell receptor beta chains share one sample of origin, sequenced in a study of spatial heterogeneity in lung cancer. Time point of the sample: sample taken at primary tumor resection. Sequencing of whole RNA from tumor, nontumor lung or frozen PBMC involved no sorting. MiXCR, applied by TCRdb to the 5' RACE reads, yields one record per CDR3 protein. The sample records approximately 52,000 distinct CDR3 sequences, roughly 7% being singletons. The sequenced sample was PBMCs, obtained at surgery. All receptors come from a female donor with early-stage non-small cell lung cancer.

This clonotype appeared a few times. The rearrangement joins TRBV19 to TRBJ1-5; D call uncertain. CDR3 length: 15 amino acids. Germline loops: CDR1 LNHDA, CDR2 SQIVND (reference sequence). V shed 3 bases and J shed 2 bases, with 11 bases lying between them. The CDR3 sequence: CASSMDPGGNQPQHF. The CDR3 DNA reads TGTGCCAGTAGTATGGACCCCGGAGGCAATCAGCCCCAGCATTTT.

In this sample, this clonotype turned up many times. The chain has TRBV10-3 and TRBJ2-3; D is perhaps TRBD2 (5 bases). The CDR3 covers 13 residues. Germline CDR1 ENHRY, CDR2 SYGVKD. Trimming took 3 bases from V and 3 from J, leaving 7 bases between them. As DNA, the CDR3 is TGTGCCATCAGTGACGGGATTACAGATACGCAGTATTTT. It yields the protein CAISDGITDTQYF.

This clonotype was picked up many times. The chain joins TRBV9 to TRBJ2-2, with 12 bases identical to TRBD1. V lost 5 bases to trimming and J lost 7 bases; unmatched junction nucleotides: 6. Germline V gene sequence: CDR1 SGDLS, CDR2 YYNGEE. The CDR3 consists of 15 residues. The DNA for the CDR3 is TGTGCCAGCAGGGGACAGGGGGCAGTCAGCGGGGAGCTGTTTTTT. This sequence encodes CASRGQGAVSGELFF. Full variable domain (remainder filled in from reference TRBV9 and TRBJ2-2): DSGVTQTPKHLITATGQRVTLRCSPRSGDLSVYWYQQSLDQGLQFLIQYYNGEERAKGNILERFSAQQFPDLHSELNLSSLELGDSALYFCASRGQGAVSGELFFGEGSRLTVL.